This T cell receptor beta chain was found in a study of T cell responses to AZD1222 COVID-19 vaccine. Study results and caveats: The donor cohort was predominantly white British with a female majority, and clonal diversity may have been underestimated. Spike-specific TCR breadth and depth rose after two AZD1222 doses. Per reports, nearly half of all spike-specific TCRs target regions that are unmutated in variants. Baseline antibody screening turned up just six or seven seropositive AZD1222 recipients.

This clone came up many times. Its antigen is still unknown. Assay used: immunoSEQ multiplex PCR; TCRdb lists only in-frame clones, some missing. The sample lists about 120,000 clones; around 89% were seen once. Trimming pared 5 bases from V and 0 bases from J, leaving 13 bases between. The V gene's germline CDR1 is SGHVS and CDR2 FQNEAQ. The CDR3 consists of 15 residues. Sequenced here: peripheral blood, sampled 28 days after the second AZD1222 dose. V usage is TRBV7-8 and J usage is TRBJ1-1; tentative D call: TRBD1 (5 bases). The source is an adult who received the AZD1222 COVID-19 vaccine. The CDR3 protein is CASSPLGALNTEAFF. For the CDR3, the DNA is TGTGCCAGCAGCCCCCTTGGGGCCTTGAACACTGAAGCTTTCTTT.